This is a list of T cell receptor beta chains from one sample in a study of cytomegalovirus exposure and HLA in healthy donors. This table comes from immunoSEQ multiplex PCR, and its TCRdb copy is limited to in-frame clones, with some not included. The data show 150,000 to 200,000 clones, more than 80% seen once. Sequencing was performed on PBMCs. The source is a woman under 30 in good health and CMV-seronegative. CDR3s include the opening cysteine and the closing phenylalanine or tryptophan. The D gene is left open where the match is weak. Some rows mark clone size as missing; the rest say once, few, many or name a class of expanded clone.

clone size: NA
V gene: TRBV28
J gene: TRBJ1-5
CDR3 length: 15
D gene: TRBD1
CDR3 DNA: TGTGCCAGCAGAAAAAGGACAGGGGAGGCTCAGCCCCAGCATTTT
CDR3 protein: CASRKRTGEAQPQHF

clone size: NA
V gene: TRBV6-1
J gene: TRBJ2-6
CDR3 length: 15
D gene: NA
CDR3 DNA: TGTGCCAGCAGTGACGGTACCTCTGGGGCCAACGTCCTGACTTTC
CDR3 protein: CASSDGTSGANVLTF

clone size: NA
V gene: TRBV10-1
J gene: TRBJ2-3
CDR3 length: 13
D gene: NA
CDR3 DNA: TGCGCCAGCGGGACTCGGGATGTAGATACGCAGTATTTT
CDR3 protein: CASGTRDVDTQYF

clone size: NA
V gene: TRBV5-4
J gene: TRBJ1-2
CDR3 length: 14
D gene: TRBD1
CDR3 DNA: TGTGCCAGCAGCTTGGGACAGGGTTCATATGGCTACACCTTC
CDR3 protein: CASSLGQGSYGYTF

clone size: NA
V gene: TRBV5-1
J gene: TRBJ2-1
CDR3 length: 15
D gene: TRBD2
CDR3 DNA: TGCGCCAGCAGATGGACTAGCGGGCGTTACAATGAGCAGTTCTTC
CDR3 protein: CASRWTSGRYNEQFF

clone size: NA
V gene: TRBV2
J gene: TRBJ1-5
CDR3 length: 13
D gene: NA
CDR3 DNA: TGTGCCAGCAGTGATAGAGGAGGCCGGCCCCAGCATTTT
CDR3 protein: CASSDRGGRPQHF

clone size: few
V gene: TRBV7-6
J gene: TRBJ2-2
CDR3 length: 16
D gene: TRBD1
CDR3 DNA: TGTGCCAGCAGCTTAAGACAGGGGGGTGACACCGGGGAGCTGTTTTTT
CDR3 protein: CASSLRQGGDTGELFF

clone size: NA
V gene: TRBV28
J gene: TRBJ2-7
CDR3 length: 12
D gene: TRBD1
CDR3 DNA: TGTGCCAGCAGGCCCACAGGGGACGAGCAGTACTTC
CDR3 protein: CASRPTGDEQYF

clone size: NA
V gene: TRBV7-3
J gene: TRBJ2-2
CDR3 length: 16
D gene: TRBD2
CDR3 DNA: TGTGCCAGCAGCTTAGAGTCACAGCGGGGGTCCGGGGAGCTGTTTTTT
CDR3 protein: CASSLESQRGSGELFF

clone size: once
V gene: TRBV5-1
J gene: TRBJ2-1
CDR3 length: 16
D gene: TRBD2
CDR3 DNA: TGCGCCAGCAGCTTGGTGCTAGCGGGAGGGGCCAATGAGCAGTTCTTC
CDR3 protein: CASSLVLAGGANEQFF

clone size: NA
V gene: TRBV2
J gene: TRBJ1-4
CDR3 length: 16
D gene: NA
CDR3 DNA: TGTGCCAGCAGGCCCGACAGCCTTGCAACTAATGAAAAACTGTTTTTT
CDR3 protein: CASRPDSLATNEKLFF

clone size: few
V gene: TRBV5-4
J gene: TRBJ2-1
CDR3 length: 13
D gene: TRBD2
CDR3 DNA: TGTGCCAGCAGCCGAGGACTAGCGTTTGAGCAGTTCTTC
CDR3 protein: CASSRGLAFEQFF

clone size: NA
V gene: TRBV7-8
J gene: TRBJ1-2
CDR3 length: 11
D gene: NA
CDR3 DNA: TGTGCCAGCAGCTTAGGGAGGGACTACACCTTC
CDR3 protein: CASSLGRDYTF